This T cell receptor (beta chain) was identified in a study of T-cell memory formation after mild COVID-19. On the study more broadly: In these data, TCR clusters were largely donor specific. Study-wide points: Whereas later expanders leaned CD4+, clones contracting day 15 to 85 showed a balanced CD4/CD8 makeup. That cross-reactive memory joined was suggested by some responding clones appearing in pre-infection memory.

This CDR3 is built from 14 residues. V lost 0 bases and J lost 8, with 10 bases in between. The germline gives CDR1 KGHSH, CDR2 LQKENI. This clonotype has more than one count but fewer than ten. Its cognate antigen is unknown. TCR alpha and TCR beta cDNA libraries carrying sample barcodes and UMIs came from 5'RACE with constant-segment primers. TCRdb reprocessed the 5' RACE reads with MiXCR, giving one entry per CDR3 protein. The sample yields roughly 500,000 distinct CDR3 sequences, over 20% seen once. The V gene is TRBV18, the J gene TRBJ1-4; weak D call: TRBD1 (5 bases). This sequence was found in an adult woman who had mild COVID-19 (a few samples of this study predate the infection). Cell type and time point are not known. The sequenced sample consisted of PBMCs or a T cell subset sorted from them (not recorded which). The CDR3 DNA is TGTGCCAGCTCACCACCGGGGCCACAGGAAAAACTGTTTTTT. This gives the protein CASSPPGPQEKLFF.